The 18 T cell receptor beta chains below were found in one sample sequenced in a study of early T cells in non-severe SARS-CoV-2 infection. MiXCR, run by TCRdb on the 5' RACE reads, gives a single entry per CDR3 protein. The table includes about 60,000 distinct CDR3 sequences, about 16% detected once. Sequencing was performed on whole blood, taken at baseline. Every receptor here comes from an adult who was a healthcare worker with PCR-confirmed SARS-CoV-2 infection or an uninfected control (not recorded which).

The chain is built from TRBV28 and TRBJ2-1; 10 bases are a match to TRBD2. This CDR3 is built from 13 residues. Germline V lookup: CDR1 MDHEN, CDR2 SYDVKM. J gave up 15 bases and V 3 bases, and 8 bases lay outside the gene matches. CDR3 DNA: TGTGCCAGCAGTTTGGGGGTAGCGGGGGGACGGTTCTTC. Translating gives CASSLGVAGGRFF. The entire variable domain, with the rest obtained from reference TRBV28 and TRBJ2-1, is as follows: DVKVTQSSRYLVKRTGEKVFLECVQDMDHENMFWYRQDPGLGLRLIYFSYDVKMKEKGDIPEGYSVSREKKERFSLILESASTNQTSMYLCASSLGVAGGRFFGPGTRLTVL.

This clonotype showed up just a few times. V gene TRBV7-9 combines with J gene TRBJ1-1; D is perhaps TRBD1 (5 bases). CDR1 and CDR2 from the germline V gene are SEHNR and FQNEAQ (reference sequence). The V and J ends lost 4 bases and 8 bases respectively, with 14 bases between them. There are 13 residues in the CDR3. Here the CDR3 DNA reads TGTGCCAGCAGCTCCGGGACCTTGGGGGAAGCTTTCTTT. It specifies CASSSGTLGEAFF.

At least ten counts were recorded for this clonotype. The chain recombines TRBV6-1 with TRBJ1-2; 9 bases map to TRBD1. The CDR3 has 15 residues. Germline V gene sequence: CDR1 MNHNS, CDR2 SASEGT. Germline trimming cut 6 bases from V and 3 bases from J; bases unmatched to any gene: 8. CDR3 bases: TGTGCCAGCAGCCTCCGTGGGACAGGGTACTATGGCTACACCTTC. Translating it yields CASSLRGTGYYGYTF.

The genes are TRBV24-1 and TRBJ2-1, with 11 bases aligning to TRBD2. CDR3 length equals 13 residues. The germline gives CDR1 KGHDR, CDR2 SFDVKD. Trimming cost V 9 bases and J 5 bases; bases outside gene matches: 2. The CDR3 nucleotides are TGTGCCACCGGGACTAGCGGACACAATGAGCAGTTCTTC. It yields the protein CATGTSGHNEQFF.

There are a few counts of this clonotype. The gene calls are TRBV6-1 and TRBJ2-7, with 8 bases fitting TRBD2. V shed 1 base and J 1 base; nucleotides not matched to a gene: 6. CDR3 size: 16 residues. Germline V gives CDR1 MNHNS, CDR2 SASEGT. CDR3 nucleotide sequence: TGTGCCAGCAGTGAAGACGGAGGCGGGGGGTCCTACGAGCAGTACTTC. This encodes CASSEDGGGGSYEQYF.

The V and J genes are TRBV12-3 or TRBV12-4 and TRBJ2-3; D is ambiguous. Between the trimmed V and J ends, which lost 2 bases and 2 bases, there was a span of 11 bases. The CDR3 contains 15 residues. CDR3 in amino acids: CASSLSGSHTDTQYF. The CDR3 DNA reads TGTGCCAGCAGTTTAAGTGGCAGCCACACAGATACGCAGTATTTT.

The chain links TRBV7-6 to TRBJ2-5; D perhaps matches TRBD2 (5 bases). Per the germline V gene, CDR1 is SGHVS and CDR2 is FNYEAQ. Trimming stripped 4 bases from V and 5 bases from J, with 11 bases between. The length of the CDR3 is 13 residues. This chain's CDR3 is CASSSDSSETQYF. CDR3 DNA: TGTGCCAGCAGCTCGGACTCGTCGGAGACCCAGTACTTC.

This clonotype occurred a few times. The J gene is TRBJ2-5, the V gene TRBV5-4; 15 bases map to TRBD2. V was clipped by 1 base and J by 4 bases; unmatched bases: 8. The CDR3 length is 18 residues. The germline V gene encodes CDR1 SGHNT and CDR2 YYREEE (reference sequence). In nucleotides, the CDR3 is TGTGCCAGCAGCTTGATCGGACTAGCGGGAGGGCCCCGAGAGACCCAGTACTTC. Encoded protein: CASSLIGLAGGPRETQYF.

This clonotype came up a few times. The gene calls are TRBV20-1 and TRBJ2-1; D may be TRBD2 (6 bases). Germline V gene sequence: CDR1 DFQATT, CDR2 SNEGSKA (reference sequence). V lost 0 bases to trimming and J lost 3 bases, with 18 bases between them. The CDR3 totals 17 residues. Here the CDR3 DNA reads TGCAGTGCTAGAGATCTCAGGAGGGAAGCGTTCTACAATGAGCAGTTCTTC. It codes for CSARDLRREAFYNEQFF.

This clonotype was detected a few times. The chain joins TRBV28 to TRBJ2-7; D is uncertain. The V end lost 8 bases, the J end lost 0 bases, and 5 bases lay between the germline ends. Looked up from germline, CDR1 is MDHEN and CDR2 is SYDVKM. The CDR3 totals 11 residues. As DNA, the CDR3 is TGTGCCAGCCAGAGCTCCTACGAGCAGTACTTC. This codes for CASQSSYEQYF.

The J gene is TRBJ2-5, the V gene TRBV20-1; 7 positions match TRBD2. V shed 0 bases, J shed 2 bases, and the junction held 6 bases outside the gene matches. The CDR3 is 15 amino acids. Germline V lookup: CDR1 DFQATT, CDR2 SNEGSKA (reference sequence). The CDR3, as DNA: TGCAGTGCTAGAGATGGGAGGGGCTCTCAAGAGACCCAGTACTTC. Translating gives CSARDGRGSQETQYF.

This clonotype has a handful of counts. The rearrangement links TRBV11-2 to TRBJ2-4; 12 nucleotides align to TRBD2. Germline V CDR1 and CDR2: SGHAT, FQNNGV. The CDR3 has 17 residues. Losses at the gene ends were 9 bases for V and 0 bases for J; bases not matched to a gene: 9. CDR3 sequence reads: CASTLTSGRVAKNIQYF. The CDR3 nucleotides read TGTGCCAGTACCCTGACTAGCGGGAGAGTAGCCAAAAACATTCAGTACTTC.

The rearrangement uses TRBV12-3 or TRBV12-4 and TRBJ2-5; D call uncertain. The CDR3 runs 13 residues. The V end lost 3 bases, the J end lost 3 bases, and 8 bases lay between the germline ends. The CDR3 DNA reads as TGTGCCAGCAGTTTGAGGTCCAAAGAGACCCAGTACTTC. Translation gives CASSLRSKETQYF.

CDR3 amino acids: CAISDPPPPYEQYF. The CDR3 bases are TGTGCCATCAGTGACCCACCCCCGCCCTACGAGCAGTACTTC. The chain recombines TRBV10-3 with TRBJ2-7, with no clear D. The germline CDR1 and CDR2 sequences are ENHRY and SYGVKD. The CDR3 sequence is 14 residues long. V lost 3 bases to trimming and J lost 2 bases, with 11 bases between them.

This clonotype showed up just a few times. CDR3 DNA sequence: TGCAGTGCTACGCTCCGACTTCGCGGGAGGGGGGGAGAGCAGTTCTTC. Its translation is CSATLRLRGRGGEQFF. The chain carries TRBV20-1 and TRBJ2-1, with 9 bases matching TRBD2. CDR3 length: 16 amino acids. Unmatched junction bases numbered 17, after V lost 4 bases and J lost 10 bases. CDR1 DFQATT and CDR2 SNEGSKA come from the germline V gene (reference sequence).

This clonotype was observed many times. The chain employs TRBV28 and TRBJ1-2; D not resolved. Trimming took off 1 base at V and 4 bases at J, with 19 bases between the two ends. This CDR3 contains 17 residues. Germline values: CDR1 MDHEN, CDR2 SYDVKM. CDR3 protein: CASSLSPDVPGFYGYTF. CDR3 nucleotide sequence: TGTGCCAGCAGTTTATCCCCTGACGTACCGGGCTTCTATGGCTACACCTTC.

V gene TRBV6-1 combines with J gene TRBJ2-5, with D possibly matching TRBD2 (7 bases). V lost 8 bases and J lost 5, with 15 bases in between. Germline-derived CDR1 and CDR2 are MNHNS and SASEGT. This CDR3 region has 13 residues. The CDR3 DNA reads TGTGCCAGCGAGAACGGCGGGGGCGAGACCCAGTACTTC. Protein product: CASENGGGETQYF.

V is TRBV28 and J is TRBJ2-7; D is undetermined. CDR1 and CDR2 from the germline V gene are MDHEN and SYDVKM. This CDR3 region has 14 residues. The V and J ends lost 8 bases and 2 bases respectively, with 16 bases between them. DNA of the CDR3: TGTGCCAGCCTTCCCCCCGGTACTGCCTACGAGCAGTACTTC. Translation gives CASLPPGTAYEQYF.